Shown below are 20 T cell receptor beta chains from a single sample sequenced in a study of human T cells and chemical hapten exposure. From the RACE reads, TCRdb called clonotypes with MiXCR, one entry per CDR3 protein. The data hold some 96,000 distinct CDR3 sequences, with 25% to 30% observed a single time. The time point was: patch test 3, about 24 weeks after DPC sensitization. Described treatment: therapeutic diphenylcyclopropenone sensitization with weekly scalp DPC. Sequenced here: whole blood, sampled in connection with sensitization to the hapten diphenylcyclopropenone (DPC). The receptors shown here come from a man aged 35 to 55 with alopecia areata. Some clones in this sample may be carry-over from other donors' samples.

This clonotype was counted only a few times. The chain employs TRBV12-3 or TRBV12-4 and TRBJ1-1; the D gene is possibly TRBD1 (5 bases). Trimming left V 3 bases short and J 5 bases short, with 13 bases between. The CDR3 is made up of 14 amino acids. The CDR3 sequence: CASSLSGGGTEAFF. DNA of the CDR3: TGTGCCAGCAGTTTGTCAGGCGGGGGGACTGAAGCTTTCTTT.

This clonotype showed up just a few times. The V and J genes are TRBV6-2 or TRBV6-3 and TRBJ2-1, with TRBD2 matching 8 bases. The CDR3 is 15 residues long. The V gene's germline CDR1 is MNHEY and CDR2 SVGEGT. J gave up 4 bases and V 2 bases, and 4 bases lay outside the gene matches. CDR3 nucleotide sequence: TGTGCCAGCAGTTACACGGCTAGCGGGTACAATGAGCAGTTCTTC. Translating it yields CASSYTASGYNEQFF.

CDR3 nucleotides: TGTGCCAGCAGCTTAGACGGATCCCCAGGTCAGCCCCAGCATTTT. Its translation: CASSLDGSPGQPQHF. The V call is TRBV7-2, the J call TRBJ1-5, with D unclear. The CDR3 loop spans 15 amino acids. CDR1 and CDR2 (germline): SGHTA, FQGNSA. V was clipped by 1 base and J by 6 bases, with 13 bases between them.

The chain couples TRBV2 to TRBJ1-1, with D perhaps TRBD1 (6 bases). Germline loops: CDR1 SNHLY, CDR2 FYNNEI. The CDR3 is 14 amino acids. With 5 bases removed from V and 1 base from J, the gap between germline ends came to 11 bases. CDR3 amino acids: CASSLETGNTEAFF. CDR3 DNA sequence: TGTGCCAGCAGTTTGGAGACAGGGAACACTGAAGCTTTCTTT.

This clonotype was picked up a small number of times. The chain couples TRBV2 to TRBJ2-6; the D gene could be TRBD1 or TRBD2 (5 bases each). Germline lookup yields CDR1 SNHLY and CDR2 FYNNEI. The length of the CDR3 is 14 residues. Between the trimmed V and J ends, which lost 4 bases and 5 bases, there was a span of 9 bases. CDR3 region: CASSGTGRANVLTF. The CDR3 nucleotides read TGTGCCAGCAGTGGAACGGGACGGGCCAACGTCCTGACTTTC. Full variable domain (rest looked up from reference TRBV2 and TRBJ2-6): EPEVTQTPSHQVTQMGQEVILRCVPISNHLYFYWYRQILGQKVEFLVSFYNNEISEKSEIFDDQFSVERPDGSNFTLKIRSTKLEDSAMYFCASSGTGRANVLTFGAGSRLTVL.

The CDR3 nucleotides read TGTGCCAGCAGCCCTGGGACTAGGAGCGCAGATACGCAGTATTTT. Its translation: CASSPGTRSADTQYF. The chain combines TRBV5-5 with TRBJ2-3; 8 bases fit TRBD2. After removal of 4 bases from V and 4 bases from J, the junction contained 8 bases not matched to a gene. The germline gives CDR1 SGHKS, CDR2 YYEKEE (reference sequence). This CDR3 has 15 amino acids.

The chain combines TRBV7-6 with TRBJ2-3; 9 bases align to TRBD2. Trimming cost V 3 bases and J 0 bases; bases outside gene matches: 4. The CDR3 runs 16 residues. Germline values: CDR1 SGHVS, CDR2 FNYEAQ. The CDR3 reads CASSLAGGWSTDTQYF. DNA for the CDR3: TGTGCCAGCAGCTTGGCGGGAGGGTGGAGCACAGATACGCAGTATTTT.

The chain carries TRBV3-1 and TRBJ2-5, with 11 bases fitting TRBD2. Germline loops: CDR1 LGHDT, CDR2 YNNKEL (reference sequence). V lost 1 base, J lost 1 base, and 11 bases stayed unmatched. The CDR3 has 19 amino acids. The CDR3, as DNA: TGTGCCAGCAGCCAAGTCGTTGGCTGGCTAGCGGGAGGCCAAGAGACCCAGTACTTC. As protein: CASSQVVGWLAGGQETQYF.

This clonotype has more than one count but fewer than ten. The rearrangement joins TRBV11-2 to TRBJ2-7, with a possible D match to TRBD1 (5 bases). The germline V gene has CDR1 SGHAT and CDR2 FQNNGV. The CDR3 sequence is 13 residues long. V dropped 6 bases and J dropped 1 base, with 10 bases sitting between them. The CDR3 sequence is CASSLRQSYEQYF. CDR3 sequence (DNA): TGTGCCAGCAGTTTGCGACAGTCCTACGAGCAGTACTTC. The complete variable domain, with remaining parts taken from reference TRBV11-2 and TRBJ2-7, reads EAGVAQSPRYKIIEKRQSVAFWCNPISGHATLYWYQQILGQGPKLLIQFQNNGVVDDSQLPKDRFSAERLKGVDSTLKIQPAKLEDSAVYLCASSLRQSYEQYFGPGTRLTVT.

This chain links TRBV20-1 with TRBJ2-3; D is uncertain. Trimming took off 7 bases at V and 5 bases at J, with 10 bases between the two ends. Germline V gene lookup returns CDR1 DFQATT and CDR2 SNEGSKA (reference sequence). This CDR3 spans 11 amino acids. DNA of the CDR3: TGCAGTGTCGGCGGATTAGATACGCAGTATTTT. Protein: CSVGGLDTQYF.

The CDR3 reads CASSRRPGQGEAFF. The CDR3 DNA follows: TGTGCCAGCAGCCGTCGACCGGGACAGGGAGAAGCTTTCTTT. The chain carries TRBV5-6 and TRBJ1-1; the match to TRBD1 covers 9 bases. The CDR3 length is 14 residues. V lost 4 bases and J lost 8; bases outside the gene matches: 9. Germline V gene data show CDR1 as SGHDT and CDR2 as YYEEEE.

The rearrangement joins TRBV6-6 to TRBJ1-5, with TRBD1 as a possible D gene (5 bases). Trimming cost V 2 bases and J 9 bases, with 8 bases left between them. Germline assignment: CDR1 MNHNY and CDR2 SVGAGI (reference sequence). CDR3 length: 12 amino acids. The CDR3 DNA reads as TGTGCCAGCAGTTACGGGGGTGGGCCCCAGCATTTT. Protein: CASSYGGGPQHF.

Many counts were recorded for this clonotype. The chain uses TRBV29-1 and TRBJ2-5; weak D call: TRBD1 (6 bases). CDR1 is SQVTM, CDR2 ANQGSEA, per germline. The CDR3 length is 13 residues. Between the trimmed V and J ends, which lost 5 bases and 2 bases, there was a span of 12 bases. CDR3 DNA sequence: TGCAGCGTTCCCGGACAGTATCAAGAGACCCAGTACTTC. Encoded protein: CSVPGQYQETQYF.

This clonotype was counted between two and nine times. The CDR3, as DNA: TGTGCCAGCAGTCTCACGGGTGCCCGAATTGGCACAGATACGCAGTATTTT. Amino acid sequence: CASSLTGARIGTDTQYF. The chain carries TRBV12-3 or TRBV12-4 and TRBJ2-3; D is ambiguous. This CDR3 has 17 residues. Trimming removed 5 bases at V and 1 base at J, with 19 bases between.

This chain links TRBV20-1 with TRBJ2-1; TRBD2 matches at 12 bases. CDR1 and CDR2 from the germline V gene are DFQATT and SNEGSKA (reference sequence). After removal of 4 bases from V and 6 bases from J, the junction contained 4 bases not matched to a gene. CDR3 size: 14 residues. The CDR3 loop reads CSATLAGGGNEQFF. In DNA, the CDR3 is TGCAGTGCTACTCTAGCGGGAGGGGGCAATGAGCAGTTCTTC.

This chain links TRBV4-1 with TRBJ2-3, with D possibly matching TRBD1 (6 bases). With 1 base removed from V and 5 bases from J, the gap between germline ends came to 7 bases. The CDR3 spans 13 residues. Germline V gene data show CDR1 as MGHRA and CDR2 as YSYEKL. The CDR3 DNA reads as TGCGCCAGCAGCCAAGCAGGGGTAGATACGCAGTATTTT. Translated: CASSQAGVDTQYF.

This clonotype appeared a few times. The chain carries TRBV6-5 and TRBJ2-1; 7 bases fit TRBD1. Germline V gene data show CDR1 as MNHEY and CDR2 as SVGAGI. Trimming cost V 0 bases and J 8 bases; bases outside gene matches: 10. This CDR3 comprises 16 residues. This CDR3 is CASSYSRTGDSYEQFF. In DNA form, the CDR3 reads TGTGCCAGCAGTTACTCCCGGACAGGAGACTCATATGAGCAGTTCTTC.

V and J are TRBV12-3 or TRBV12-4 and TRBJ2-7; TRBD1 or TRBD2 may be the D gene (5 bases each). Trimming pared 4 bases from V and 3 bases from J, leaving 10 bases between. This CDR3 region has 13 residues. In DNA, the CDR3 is TGTGCCAGCAGTTGGGGGAGCGACTACGAGCAGTACTTC. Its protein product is CASSWGSDYEQYF.

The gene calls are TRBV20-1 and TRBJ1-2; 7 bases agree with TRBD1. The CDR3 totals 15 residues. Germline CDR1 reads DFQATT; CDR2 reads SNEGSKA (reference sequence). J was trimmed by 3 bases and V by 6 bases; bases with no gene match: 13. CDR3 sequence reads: CSARDRAGLDYGYTF. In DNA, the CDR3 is TGCAGTGCCCGCGACAGGGCCGGATTGGACTATGGCTACACCTTC.

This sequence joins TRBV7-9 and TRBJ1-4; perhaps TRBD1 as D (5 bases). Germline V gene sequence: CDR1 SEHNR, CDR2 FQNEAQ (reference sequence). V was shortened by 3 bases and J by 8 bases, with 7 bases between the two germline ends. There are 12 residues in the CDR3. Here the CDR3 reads CASSLGVEKLFF. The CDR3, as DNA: TGTGCCAGCAGCTTGGGGGTGGAAAAACTGTTTTTT.